Below, one T cell receptor (beta chain) is given with its context. Antigen specificity is unknown. The data were obtained in a study of T cell responses to AZD1222 COVID-19 vaccine. Across the whole study: Pooled samples include second doses given at about 4 or 12 weeks. The study's findings and limits: No repertoire was sampled before or during the peak T cell response, only after it. Nearly half of the spike-specific TCRs reportedly recognize variant regions that carry no mutations.

Generated by immunoSEQ multiplex PCR, the TCRdb table keeps only in-frame clones and is missing some. Of approximately 130,000 clones detected, 92% appear once; the ten largest clones hold 0.8% to 1.1%. Germline V CDR1 and CDR2: KGHDR, SFDVKD. With V trimmed by 6 bases and J by 5 bases, 7 bases remained unmatched. CDR3 length equals 15 residues. The sequencing here drew on peripheral blood, taken on day 0 of AZD1222 vaccination. The J gene is TRBJ2-1, the V gene TRBV24-1; 9 bases are shared with TRBD1. This clonotype originated in an adult in good health. The CDR3 region has the DNA TGTGCCACCAGTATCGGGACAGGGTTTCACAATGAGCAGTTCTTC. Translating gives CATSIGTGFHNEQFF.